The rows below give T cell receptor beta chains drawn from one sample of a study of blood T cell repertoires in COVID-19. Sequencing used immunoSEQ multiplex PCR; TCRdb keeps in-frame clones, though not all of them. The top ten clones hold 5% to 7.5% of a sample with 130,000 to 150,000 clones, 70% to 85% of them seen once. Sequencing was carried out using peripheral blood. These receptors were collected from a human donor in a cohort sampled during active COVID-19. CDR3s include the opening cysteine and the closing phenylalanine or tryptophan. D genes are given only for firm matches. Part of the rows lack a size; the others show once, few, many or a class for expanded clones.

j_call	d_call	clone_size	v_call	cdr3_aa	cdr3_nt
TRBJ1-5	.	.	TRBV7-5	CARSWDRVFNQPQHF	TGTGCCAGAAGTTGGGACAGGGTTTTCAATCAGCCCCAGCATTTT
TRBJ2-1	.	.	TRBV6-5	CASGLAKNNEQFF	TGTGCCAGTGGGCTAGCCAAGAACAATGAGCAGTTCTTC
TRBJ2-7	TRBD2	.	TRBV7-2	CASSLVGGGESSYEQYF	TGTGCCAGCAGCTTAGTGGGCGGGGGGGAGAGCTCCTACGAGCAGTACTTC
TRBJ2-5	.	few	TRBV7-9	CASSSSGRETQYF	TGTGCCAGCAGCTCATCGGGTAGGGAGACCCAGTACTTC
TRBJ2-5	.	.	TRBV2	CASSEPKETQYF	TGTGCCAGCAGTGAACCAAAAGAGACCCAGTACTTC
TRBJ1-4	.	.	TRBV29-1	CSVAPGANEKLFF	TGCAGCGTTGCACCGGGGGCTAATGAAAAACTGTTTTTT
TRBJ1-5	TRBD1	.	TRBV7-2	CASSFWIRSQGLNQPQHF	TGTGCCAGCAGCTTCTGGATACGATCACAGGGGCTAAATCAGCCCCAGCATTTT
TRBJ1-2	.	.	TRBV29-1	CSVEAVYGYTF	TGCAGCGTTGAGGCAGTTTATGGCTACACCTTC
TRBJ2-7	.	.	TRBV5-1	CASSLEHEQYF	TGCGCCAGCAGCTTGGAGCACGAGCAGTACTTC
TRBJ1-1	TRBD1	.	TRBV5-1	CASSLDTGDSHTEAFF	TGCGCCAGCAGCTTGGATACAGGGGATTCGCACACTGAAGCTTTCTTT
TRBJ2-7	.	once	TRBV7-8	CASSLSQGTPYEQYF	TGTGCCAGCAGTTTGAGCCAGGGGACCCCCTACGAGCAGTACTTC
TRBJ1-6	.	.	TRBV30	CAWSVNSNNSPLHF	TGTGCCTGGAGTGTAAACAGTAATAATTCACCCCTCCACTTT
TRBJ2-1	.	.	TRBV5-1	CASSMDSKQFF	TGCGCCAGCAGCATGGATTCCAAGCAGTTCTTC
TRBJ2-7	TRBD1	.	TRBV18	CASSPGQGAYEQYF	TGTGCCAGCTCACCGGGACAGGGGGCTTACGAGCAGTACTTC
TRBJ1-1	.	.	TRBV6-5	CASRRDTEAFF	TGTGCCAGCCGGCGGGACACTGAAGCTTTCTTT
TRBJ2-3	.	.	TRBV2	CASNIDRTDTQYF	TGTGCCAGCAATATCGACAGGACAGATACGCAGTATTTT
TRBJ2-2	TRBD1	.	TRBV7-2	CASSGQGSNTGELFF	TGTGCCAGCTCCGGACAGGGCTCGAACACCGGGGAGCTGTTTTTT
TRBJ1-5	TRBD1	few	TRBV7-9	CASSRDRGGGGGSNQPQHF	TGTGCCAGCAGCCGGGACAGGGGAGGAGGAGGGGGTAGCAATCAGCCCCAGCATTTT
TRBJ2-2	.	.	TRBV5-6	CASSRWRAANTGELFF	TGTGCCAGCAGCCGGTGGAGGGCGGCGAACACCGGGGAGCTGTTTTTT
TRBJ1-1	.	.	TRBV11-2	CASSSWTTVNTEAFF	TGTGCCAGCAGCTCCTGGACAACGGTGAACACTGAAGCTTTCTTT
TRBJ1-5	.	.	TRBV11-2	CASSLLQGPQHF	TGTGCCAGCAGCTTACTGCAGGGTCCCCAGCATTTT
TRBJ1-1	.	.	TRBV7-9	CASSLTESPNTEAFF	TGTGCCAGCAGCTTAACGGAGTCGCCGAACACTGAAGCTTTCTTT
TRBJ1-2	.	.	TRBV6-5	CASRTPGANYGYTF	TGTGCCAGCAGGACCCCGGGAGCTAACTATGGCTACACCTTC
TRBJ2-1	.	.	TRBV5-8	CASSGRDTKLNEQFF	TGTGCCAGCAGCGGCCGGGACACAAAGCTCAATGAGCAGTTCTTC
TRBJ1-1	TRBD1	.	TRBV18	CASSTSRDRENTEAFF	TGTGCCAGCTCAACAAGCCGGGACAGAGAAAACACTGAAGCTTTCTTT
TRBJ1-1	TRBD1	.	TRBV27	CASSLYLGTGLSEAFF	TGTGCCAGCAGTTTATACCTTGGGACAGGGCTTAGTGAAGCTTTCTTT
TRBJ2-3	.	.	TRBV28	CASSLTGNPDTQYF	TGTGCCAGCAGTTTAACAGGGAATCCGGATACGCAGTATTTT
TRBJ2-5	.	.	TRBV5-5	CASTSRTGKGETQYF	TGTGCCAGCACCAGTCGTACGGGGAAGGGAGAGACCCAGTACTTC
TRBJ1-3	.	.	TRBV28	CASTEQVPGISGNTIYF	TGTGCCAGCACCGAACAGGTCCCCGGAATCTCTGGAAACACCATATATTTT
TRBJ2-1	.	.	TRBV7-9	CANRVDLGNEQFF	TGTGCCAACCGGGTGGATCTCGGCAATGAGCAGTTCTTC
TRBJ2-7	.	.	TRBV12-3/TRBV12-4	CASSFRTGDEQYF	TGTGCCAGCAGTTTTCGGACGGGGGACGAGCAGTACTTC
TRBJ1-5	TRBD1	few	TRBV18	CASSRDRSNQPQHF	TGTGCCAGCTCACGGGACAGGTCCAATCAGCCCCAGCATTTT
TRBJ1-1	.	once	TRBV9	CASSLQPGATEAFF	TGTGCCAGCAGCCTCCAGCCAGGGGCCACTGAAGCTTTCTTT
TRBJ2-7	.	.	TRBV5-4	CASSLDNYEQYF	TGTGCCAGCAGCTTGGATAACTACGAGCAGTACTTC
TRBJ2-7	TRBD2	.	TRBV7-2	CASSPAGTSGGAYEQYF	TGTGCCAGCAGCCCAGCCGGGACTAGCGGGGGGGCCTACGAGCAGTACTTC
TRBJ2-5	.	.	TRBV24-1	CATEVRGPETQYF	TGTGCCACCGAAGTACGGGGTCCTGAGACCCAGTACTTC
TRBJ1-6	.	.	TRBV29-1	CSVYPPLHF	TGCAGCGTTTATCCCCCCCTCCACTTT
TRBJ2-1	.	.	TRBV6-5	CASSRDTNNEQFF	TGTGCCAGCAGTCGGGACACGAACAATGAGCAGTTCTTC
TRBJ2-1	TRBD2	.	TRBV7-9	CASSPLRAGENYNEQFF	TGTGCCAGCAGCCCCCTGAGGGCGGGGGAAAATTACAATGAGCAGTTCTTC
TRBJ1-2	.	.	TRBV6-5	CASIQNYGYTF	TGTGCCAGCATACAGAACTATGGCTACACCTTC
TRBJ1-1	.	.	TRBV5-4	CASSLGGLGGAGEAFF	TGTGCCAGCAGCTTGGGTGGATTGGGAGGGGCGGGTGAAGCTTTCTTT
TRBJ1-5	TRBD1	.	TRBV7-2	CASSYRGQGAGSNQPQHF	TGTGCCAGCAGCTACAGAGGACAGGGGGCGGGGAGCAATCAGCCCCAGCATTTT
TRBJ1-1	TRBD1	.	TRBV6-5	CASSYTAGGMNTEAFF	TGTGCCAGCAGTTATACGGCAGGGGGTATGAACACTGAAGCTTTCTTT
TRBJ2-3	.	.	TRBV18	CASSPGGASELQYF	TGTGCCAGCTCACCTGGGGGGGCTAGCGAACTGCAGTATTTT
TRBJ2-5	.	.	TRBV7-2	CASSPTLADQETQYF	TGTGCCAGCAGCCCCACGCTGGCAGATCAAGAGACCCAGTACTTC
TRBJ2-1	.	.	TRBV19	CASSIDPSEQFF	TGTGCCAGTAGTATAGATCCCTCGGAGCAGTTCTTC
TRBJ2-4	.	.	TRBV5-6	CASSQGGYIQYF	TGTGCCAGCAGCCAAGGGGGTTACATTCAGTACTTC
TRBJ1-5	.	.	TRBV19	CASTGVLYSNQPQHF	TGTGCCAGTACCGGGGTACTCTATAGCAATCAGCCCCAGCATTTT
TRBJ2-3	TRBD1	.	TRBV7-9	CASSLDRISSTDTQYF	TGTGCCAGCAGCTTGGACAGGATCTCTAGCACAGATACGCAGTATTTT
TRBJ1-2	TRBD1	.	TRBV3-1/TRBV3-2	CASSQIRLTGTYGYTF	TGTGCCAGCAGCCAGATCCGACTGACAGGGACTTATGGCTACACCTTC
TRBJ2-3	TRBD2	.	TRBV10-3	CAIRYGLAGGEDTQYF	TGTGCCATCAGATACGGACTAGCGGGGGGGGAAGATACGCAGTATTTT
TRBJ2-7	TRBD1	few	TRBV7-8	CASSPRRSGTGTYEQYF	TGTGCCAGCAGCCCCCGACGGAGCGGGACAGGGACCTACGAGCAGTACTTC
TRBJ2-3	TRBD2	.	TRBV15	CATSRDGLAGGQDTQYF	TGTGCCACCAGCAGAGATGGACTAGCGGGGGGGCAAGATACGCAGTATTTT
TRBJ1-2	TRBD1	.	TRBV15	CATSSNRGLDGYTF	TGTGCCACCAGCAGCAACAGGGGATTGGATGGCTACACCTTC